The entry below describes one T cell receptor beta chain. This clonotype has a single count. What antigen it recognizes has not been identified. No per-base quality is available; no much larger clone lies one base away. Single-read evidence is weak. The instrument given in TCRdb is Illumina HiSeq 1500. In TCRdb, the public reads were trimmed at Q25 with fastp and aligned with MiXCR, with productive beta chains retained. Entries that share a CDR3 protein sequence are merged under the most common genes and DNA. Recorded for this sample are 250,000 or so distinct CDR3 sequences; about 17% of them occurred a single time. The ten largest clones capture roughly half of the sample. The data are from a study of T cell repertoires in cytomegalovirus infection (dated by TCRdb to between 2018 and 2021). Looking at the study overall: Donor HLA type was relevant to the analysis, as public TCR beta signatures indicated carriage of CMV infection together with the matching HLA type.

What the authors observed across the whole study: Cumulative frequency of public TCR beta family members discriminated carriers of CMV infection plus the relevant HLA type in this cohort and an independent approximately 370-donor cohort. The ex vivo response was dominated by HLA-C-restricted CMV-specific TCR beta clonotypes, which also provided the single most frequent clonotype in two of eight donors.

As encoded in the germline V gene, CDR1 is MDHEN while CDR2 is SYDVKM. The CDR3 runs 16 amino acids, cysteine and phenylalanine included. Only CDR3 DNA remains: 48 bases, in frame from the first base. V is clipped by 3 bases and J by 0 bases, and the sequence between their germline boundaries is 14 bases long. This TCR was sampled from a human donor in good health (CMV status not recorded). Some clones in this sample may be carry-over from other donors' samples. This sequence uses TRBV28 and TRBJ1-1; too little of a D gene remains to name it. The sequenced sample was CD8+ T cells from PBMCs. This receptor carries the CDR3 CASSFSGPSMNTEAFF. The nucleotides are TGTGCCAGCAGTTTCTCAGGTCCTAGCATGAACACTGAAGCTTTCTTT.